This TCR beta chain was captured by sequencing in a study of blood T cell repertoires in COVID-19. In the original analysis: Estimation of nucleated cell counts relied on the amplification of reference gene primers. Some clones are missing from TCRdb's copy, which holds only in-frame ones; the method was immunoSEQ multiplex PCR. That table furnishes V, J and clone size, whereas the DNA furnished D and trimming. Among a few hundred thousand clones listed, about 88% were seen once. Looked up from germline, CDR1 is SGHRS and CDR2 is YFSETQ. V was pared by 4 bases and J by 8 bases, with 16 bases between. This CDR3 is 14 amino acids long.

The material sequenced was PBMCs or T cells enriched from blood (not recorded which). The chain couples TRBV5-1 to TRBJ1-3; weak D call: TRBD1 (5 bases). The receptor comes from a woman in her thirties who had recovered from COVID-19. CDR3 amino acids: CASSLGQGGDTIYF. The DNA for the CDR3 is TGCGCCAGCAGCCTAGGACAAGGTGGGGACACCATATATTTT. Based on the CDR3 plus reference TRBV5-1 and TRBJ1-3, the full variable domain is KAGVTQTPRYLIKTRGQQVTLSCSPISGHRSVSWYQQTPGQGLQFLFEYFSETQRNKGNFPGRFSGRQFSNSRSEMNVSTLELGDSALYLCASSLGQGGDTIYFGEGSWLTVV.